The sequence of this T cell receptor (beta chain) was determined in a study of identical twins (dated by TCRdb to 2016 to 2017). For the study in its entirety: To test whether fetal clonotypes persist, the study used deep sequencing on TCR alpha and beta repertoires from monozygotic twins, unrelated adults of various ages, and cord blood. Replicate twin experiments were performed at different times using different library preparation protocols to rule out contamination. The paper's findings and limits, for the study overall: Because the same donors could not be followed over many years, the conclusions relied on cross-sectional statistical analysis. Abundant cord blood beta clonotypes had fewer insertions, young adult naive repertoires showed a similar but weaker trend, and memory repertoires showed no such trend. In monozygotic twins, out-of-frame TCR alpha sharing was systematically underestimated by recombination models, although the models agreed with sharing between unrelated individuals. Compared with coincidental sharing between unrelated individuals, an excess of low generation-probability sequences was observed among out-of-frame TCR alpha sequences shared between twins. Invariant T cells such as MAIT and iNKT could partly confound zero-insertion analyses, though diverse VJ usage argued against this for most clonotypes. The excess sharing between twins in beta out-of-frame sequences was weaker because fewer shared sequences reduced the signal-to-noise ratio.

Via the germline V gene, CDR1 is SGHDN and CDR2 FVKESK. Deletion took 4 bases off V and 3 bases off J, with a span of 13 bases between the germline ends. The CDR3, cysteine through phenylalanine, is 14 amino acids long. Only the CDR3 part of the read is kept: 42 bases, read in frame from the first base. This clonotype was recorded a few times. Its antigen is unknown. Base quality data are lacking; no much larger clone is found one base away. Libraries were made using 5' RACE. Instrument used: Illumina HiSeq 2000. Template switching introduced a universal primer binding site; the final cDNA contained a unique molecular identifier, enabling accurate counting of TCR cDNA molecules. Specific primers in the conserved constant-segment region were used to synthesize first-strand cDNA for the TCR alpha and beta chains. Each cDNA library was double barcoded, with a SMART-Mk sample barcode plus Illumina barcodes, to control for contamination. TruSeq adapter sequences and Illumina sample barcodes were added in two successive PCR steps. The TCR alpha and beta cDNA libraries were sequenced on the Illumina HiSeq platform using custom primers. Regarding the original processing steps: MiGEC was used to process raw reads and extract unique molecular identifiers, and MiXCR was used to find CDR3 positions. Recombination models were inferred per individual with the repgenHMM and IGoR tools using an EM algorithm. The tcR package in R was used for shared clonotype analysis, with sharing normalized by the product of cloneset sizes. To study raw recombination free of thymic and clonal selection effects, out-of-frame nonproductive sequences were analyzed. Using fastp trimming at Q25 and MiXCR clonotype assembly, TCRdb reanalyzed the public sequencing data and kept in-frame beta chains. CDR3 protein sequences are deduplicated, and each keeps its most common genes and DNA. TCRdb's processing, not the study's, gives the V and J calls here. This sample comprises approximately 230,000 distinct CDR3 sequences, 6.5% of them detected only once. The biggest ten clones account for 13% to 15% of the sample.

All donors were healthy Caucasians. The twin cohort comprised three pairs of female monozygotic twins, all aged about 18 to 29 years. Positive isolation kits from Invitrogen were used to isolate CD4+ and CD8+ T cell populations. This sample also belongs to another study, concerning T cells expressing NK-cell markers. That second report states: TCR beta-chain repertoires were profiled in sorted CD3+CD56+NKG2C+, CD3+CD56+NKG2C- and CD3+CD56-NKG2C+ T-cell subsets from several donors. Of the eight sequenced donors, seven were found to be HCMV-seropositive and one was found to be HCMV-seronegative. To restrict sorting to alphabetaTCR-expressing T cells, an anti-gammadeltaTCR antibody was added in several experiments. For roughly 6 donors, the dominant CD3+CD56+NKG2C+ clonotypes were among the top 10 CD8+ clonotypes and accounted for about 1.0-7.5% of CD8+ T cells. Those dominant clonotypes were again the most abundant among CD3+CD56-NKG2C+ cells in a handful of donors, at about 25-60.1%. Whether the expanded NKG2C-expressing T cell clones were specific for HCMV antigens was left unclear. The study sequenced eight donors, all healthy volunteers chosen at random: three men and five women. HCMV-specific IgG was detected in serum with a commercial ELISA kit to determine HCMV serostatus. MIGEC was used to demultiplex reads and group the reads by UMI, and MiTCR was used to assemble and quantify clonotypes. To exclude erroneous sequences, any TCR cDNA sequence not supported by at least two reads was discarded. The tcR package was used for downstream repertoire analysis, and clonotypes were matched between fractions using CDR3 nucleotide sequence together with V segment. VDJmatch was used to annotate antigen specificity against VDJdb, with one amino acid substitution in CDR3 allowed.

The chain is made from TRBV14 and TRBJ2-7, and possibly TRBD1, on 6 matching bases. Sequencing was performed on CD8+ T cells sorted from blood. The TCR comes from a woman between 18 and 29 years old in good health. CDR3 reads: CASSRSGHNYEQYF. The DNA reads TGTGCCAGCAGCCGTTCGGGACATAACTACGAGCAGTACTTC. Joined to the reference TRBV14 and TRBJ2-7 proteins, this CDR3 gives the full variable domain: EAGVTQFPSHSVIEKGQTVTLRCDPISGHDNLYWYRRVMGKEIKFLLHFVKESKQDESGMPNNRFLAERTGGTYSTLKVQPAELEDSGVYFCASSRSGHNYEQYFGPGTRLTVT.